These T cell receptor beta chains were read from a single sample in a study of T cell repertoires in cytomegalovirus infection. TCRdb redid the calling of the reads with MiXCR, one entry per CDR3 protein. Of around 180,000 distinct CDR3 sequences listed, approximately 19% are singletons. Sequenced: PBMCs. The receptors here all came from a human donor in good health (CMV status not recorded). Some clones in this sample may be carry-over from other donors' samples. The CDR3 runs from the conserved cysteine through the conserved F or W. Some rows mark clone size as missing; the rest say once, few, many or name a class of expanded clone.

v_call clone_size cdr3_aa
TRBV2 - CASSAAGTYEQYF
TRBV28 few CASSIQDREFNGYTF
TRBV11-3 many CASSLETSGYNEQFF
TRBV6-2/TRBV6-3 - CASSYSSNSGRAYTYDEQFF
TRBV7-9 - CASSLSTGLAKNIQYF
TRBV7-6 few CASSYYQGGLRGSTEAFF
TRBV7-3 many CASSIRAGGVQNEQFF
TRBV12-3/TRBV12-4 - CASSSYSANTGELFF
TRBV7-6 many CASSPHPLSASGANVLTF
TRBV5-1 - CASLPGGGHSNEQFF
TRBV4-3 - CASSPLPGEQYF
TRBV29-1 few CSVPGQGTNYGYTF
TRBV12-3/TRBV12-4 few CASSTTAGGAGEQFF
TRBV7-2 many CASSIQGVFF
TRBV11-1 few CASSSGTGVRNTEAFF
TRBV12-3/TRBV12-4 many CASSYNRDRAAGELFF
TRBV7-9 few CASSLGVPSGNTIYF
TRBV20-1 few CSARPDTSGGYNEQFF
TRBV27 - CASNLGVRMNTEAFF
TRBV12-3/TRBV12-4 many CASRFSGETYF
TRBV5-4 few CASSLGSPMNTEAFF
TRBV29-1 - CSVQRTRSGELFF
TRBV20-1 few CSARDGLKVNTEAFF
TRBV20-1 - CSAPPGNYGYTF
TRBV5-1 few CASSLVKTGPGTEAFF
TRBV7-2 many CATQFTEAFF
TRBV12-3/TRBV12-4 - CASRPREAGELFF
TRBV7-8 many CASSWTSGLGYEQYF
TRBV7-2 many CASSRQPRLAGGNEQFF